Each of the 21 T cell receptor beta chains below was sequenced from the same sample in a study of blood T cell repertoires in COVID-19. The table came from immunoSEQ multiplex PCR; TCRdb's copy has only in-frame clones and leaves some out. The sample records around 54,000 clones, about 90% being singletons. The sample comprised peripheral blood. The source is a human donor in a cohort sampled during active COVID-19.

The CDR3 DNA is TGTGCCAGCAGCTCAACCGGGACTAGCGGGAAGGTGTCCTACGAGCAGTACTTC. It encodes CASSSTGTSGKVSYEQYF. The V and J genes are TRBV13 and TRBJ2-7; the match to TRBD2 covers 13 bases. Germline V gene data show CDR1 as PRHDT and CDR2 as FYEKMQ (reference sequence). V dropped 4 bases and J dropped 1; count of bases not matched to a gene: 10. The CDR3 extends over 18 amino acids. Full variable domain (outside the CDR3, taken from reference TRBV13 and TRBJ2-7): AAGVIQSPRHLIKEKRETATLKCYPIPRHDTVYWYQQGPGQDPQFLISFYEKMQSDKGSIPDRFSAQQFSDYHSELNMSSLELGDSALYFCASSSTGTSGKVSYEQYFGPGTRLTVT.

As for this clone: This sample includes further DNA sequences coding for the same CDR3. The gene calls are TRBV25-1 and TRBJ1-1; D remains unclear. The germline V gene encodes CDR1 MGHDK and CDR2 SYGVNS. The CDR3 is 11 residues long. V dropped 6 bases and J dropped 2 bases, with 4 bases sitting between them. The CDR3, as DNA: TGTGCCAGCAGCTTAAACACTGAAGCTTTCTTT. As protein: CASSLNTEAFF. Full variable domain (missing parts from reference TRBV25-1 and TRBJ1-1): EADIYQTPRYLVIGTGKKITLECSQTMGHDKMYWYQQDPGMELHLIHYSYGVNSTEKGDLSSESTVSRIRTEHFPLTLESARPSHTSQYLCASSLNTEAFFGQGTRLTVV.

In DNA form, the CDR3 reads TGTGCCAGCAGCGGCCTGACTAGCGGGACCACAGATACGCAGTATTTT. As protein: CASSGLTSGTTDTQYF. This chain joins TRBV14 and TRBJ2-3, with 11 positions matching TRBD2. CDR1 is SGHDN, CDR2 FVKESK, per germline. Unmatched junction bases numbered 6, after V lost 5 bases and J lost 2 bases. The CDR3 extends over 16 amino acids.

The genes are TRBV10-3 and TRBJ2-7; TRBD2 matches at 7 bases. Trimming at V came to 5 bases and at J to 6 bases, leaving 10 bases not matched to a gene. Germline values: CDR1 ENHRY, CDR2 SYGVKD. The CDR3 extends over 14 amino acids. CDR3 sequence: CAISTSVSGPEQYF. CDR3 bases: TGTGCCATCAGTACTAGCGTATCTGGCCCCGAGCAGTACTTC.

This sequence joins TRBV4-1 and TRBJ1-6; 9 bases line up with TRBD1. Germline V gene sequence: CDR1 MGHRA, CDR2 YSYEKL. Trimming removed 5 bases from V and 10 bases from J; junction bases left unmatched: 9. This CDR3 spans 15 amino acids. The CDR3 loop is CASSNRDRVGSPLHF. In nucleotides, the CDR3 is TGCGCCAGCAGCAACCGGGACAGGGTTGGATCACCCCTCCACTTT.

For the CDR3, the DNA is TGCGCCAGCAGCTCAGGGACTAGCGGGAGGTCCGGCACAGATACGCAGTATTTT. Encoded protein: CASSSGTSGRSGTDTQYF. This sequence joins TRBV5-1 and TRBJ2-3; 15 bases fit TRBD2. This CDR3 is 18 amino acids long. Germline V gene sequence: CDR1 SGHRS, CDR2 YFSETQ. The junction had 6 bases not matched to a gene; V was cut back by 3 bases and J by 1 base.

The chain carries TRBV7-2 and TRBJ1-5; 7 bases are a match to TRBD1. V was pared by 5 bases and J by 4 bases, with 8 bases of the junction left unmatched. The CDR3 has 15 residues. From germline, CDR1 is SGHTA and CDR2 FQGNSA. CDR3 nucleotides: TGTGCCAGCAGCAACCGACAGGGCCGAAATCAGCCCCAGCATTTT. Its protein product is CASSNRQGRNQPQHF. The full variable domain, in which reference TRBV7-2 and TRBJ1-5 provide the parts outside the CDR3, is GAGVSQSPSNKVTEKGKDVELRCDPISGHTALYWYRQSLGQGLEFLIYFQGNSAPDKSGLPSDRFSAERTGGSVSTLTIQRTQQEDSAVYLCASSNRQGRNQPQHFGDGTRLSIL.

The chain has TRBV19 and TRBJ2-7; perhaps TRBD1 as D (5 bases). Trimming took 6 bases from V and 3 from J, leaving 12 bases between them. CDR3 length: 13 amino acids. Germline CDR1 and CDR2: LNHDA and SQIVND (reference sequence). The DNA of the CDR3 is TGTGCCAGTAGCGTCGACAGCCGCTACGAGCAGTACTTC. Amino acids: CASSVDSRYEQYF.

The rearrangement joins TRBV30 to TRBJ2-7; no reliable D call. The CDR3 consists of 12 residues. Germline V gene lookup returns CDR1 GTSNPN and CDR2 SVGIG (reference sequence). Trimming removed 3 bases from V and 1 base from J, with 7 bases in between. The CDR3 sequence: CAWSGGSYEQYF. In DNA form, the CDR3 reads TGTGCCTGGAGCGGCGGATCCTACGAGCAGTACTTC.

This rearrangement joins TRBV10-3 to TRBJ1-5; D is possibly TRBD1 (6 bases). The CDR3 spans 14 residues. Deletions cut 6 bases from V and 5 bases from J, with 14 bases between. Per germline, CDR1 ENHRY and CDR2 SYGVKD. The CDR3 spells CAISRTAADQPQHF. The CDR3 DNA reads as TGTGCCATCAGCCGGACAGCCGCCGATCAGCCCCAGCATTTT.

The J gene is TRBJ2-7, the V gene TRBV29-1, with a tentative D call TRBD2 (7 bases). CDR3 length: 13 amino acids. The germline V gene encodes CDR1 SQVTM and CDR2 ANQGSEA. V was pared by 3 bases and J by 7 bases, with 16 bases between. CDR3 DNA: TGCAGCGTTGAGGGGGAGGGACACCTGGAGCAGTACTTC. It specifies CSVEGEGHLEQYF.

The chain uses TRBV5-1 and TRBJ1-1; 7 bases map to TRBD1. CDR1 is SGHRS, CDR2 YFSETQ, per germline. This CDR3 is built from 15 residues. J lost 1 base, V lost 5 bases, and 8 bases had no gene match. The CDR3 DNA is TGCGCCAGCAGACTTGCGACAGGGTCGAACACTGAAGCTTTCTTT. Its translation is CASRLATGSNTEAFF.

The V and J genes are TRBV5-3 and TRBJ1-1; D not resolved. TRBV5-3 carries the ORF label, with uncertain function. Trimming pared 4 bases from V and 3 bases from J, leaving 16 bases between. This CDR3 comprises 15 residues. The CDR3 sequence: CARSPMWQVDTEAFF. The CDR3, as DNA: TGTGCCAGAAGCCCCATGTGGCAGGTAGACACTGAAGCTTTCTTT.

The rearrangement uses TRBV5-5 and TRBJ2-7; TRBD2 agrees at 8 bases. CDR1 and CDR2 from the germline V gene are SGHKS and YYEKEE (reference sequence). With V trimmed by 1 base and J by 3 bases, 3 bases remained unmatched. The CDR3 extends over 14 amino acids. CDR3 loop: CASSLLAGSYEQYF. CDR3 nucleotide sequence: TGTGCCAGCAGCTTGTTAGCGGGGAGCTACGAGCAGTACTTC. The entire variable domain, with the rest obtained from reference TRBV5-5 and TRBJ2-7, is as follows: DAGVTQSPTHLIKTRGQQVTLRCSPISGHKSVSWYQQVLGQGPQFIFQYYEKEERGRGNFPDRFSARQFPNYSSELNVNALLLGDSALYLCASSLLAGSYEQYFGPGTRLTVT.

Written as DNA, the CDR3 is TGTGCCAGTAGTATAGAGCCCCGGACAGGTGCCCAGCCCCAGCATTTT. The encoded protein is CASSIEPRTGAQPQHF. The V gene is TRBV19, the J gene TRBJ1-5; 7 bases align to TRBD1. The V gene end was trimmed by 0 bases and the J gene end by 7 bases; junction bases not matched to a gene: 9. This CDR3 is 16 amino acids long. Germline-derived CDR1 and CDR2 are LNHDA and SQIVND (reference sequence).

The DNA of the CDR3 is TGTGCCAGCAGTTACCGAGGCAATCAGCCCCAGCATTTT. Its protein product is CASSYRGNQPQHF. V gene TRBV28 combines with J gene TRBJ1-5; no definite D call. Germline V gene data show CDR1 as MDHEN and CDR2 as SYDVKM. The germline V and J ends were trimmed by 4 bases and 2 bases, with 6 bases remaining between them. The CDR3 is 13 amino acids.

This rearrangement joins TRBV5-1 to TRBJ2-5, with 9 bases identical to TRBD2. There are 16 residues in the CDR3. Looked up from germline, CDR1 is SGHRS and CDR2 is YFSETQ. Unmatched junction bases numbered 13, after V lost 3 bases and J lost 7 bases. Written as DNA, the CDR3 is TGCGCCAGCAGCTCCGGTGCGGGAGGGCCCGTGGGGACCCAGTACTTC. This sequence encodes CASSSGAGGPVGTQYF.

The gene calls are TRBV3-1 (or the pseudogene TRBV3-2) and TRBJ2-5; D may be TRBD1 (6 bases). The germline gives CDR1 LGHDT, CDR2 YNNKEL (reference sequence). The CDR3 runs to 15 residues. Trimming removed 1 base at V and 2 bases at J, with 11 bases between. CDR3 DNA: TGTGCCAGCAGCCAAGCAACAGGGCCACAAGAGACCCAGTACTTC. It is translated as CASSQATGPQETQYF.

V and J are TRBV27 and TRBJ2-1; 8 nucleotides align to TRBD1. V lost 6 bases, J lost 7 bases, and 5 bases stayed unmatched. There are 13 residues in the CDR3. The germline gives CDR1 MNHEY, CDR2 SMNVEV (reference sequence). The DNA for the CDR3 is TGTGCCAGCAGGCTGACAGGGGTAAATGAGCAGTTCTTC. Translated, it gives CASRLTGVNEQFF.

This sequence joins TRBV6-5 and TRBJ2-7, with D maybe TRBD2 (6 bases). This CDR3 is built from 11 residues. Per germline, CDR1 MNHEY and CDR2 SVGAGI. V lost 6 bases and J lost 6, with 9 bases in between. The CDR3 nucleotides are TGTGCCAGCAGAGGGACTCTCGAGCAGTACTTC. Translating gives CASRGTLEQYF.

This chain links TRBV5-4 with TRBJ2-7, with D maybe TRBD1 (6 bases). Per the germline V gene, CDR1 is SGHNT and CDR2 is YYREEE (reference sequence). CDR3 length: 15 amino acids. V lost 4 bases and J 3 bases, leaving 17 bases between the germline ends. The CDR3 here is CASSTPKQGNYEQYF. As DNA, the CDR3 is TGTGCCAGCAGCACCCCCAAACAGGGAAACTACGAGCAGTACTTC.